These T cell receptor beta chains were read from a single sample in a study of response to subunit inactivated influenza vaccine. TCRdb fed the RT-PCR reads into MiXCR, producing one record per CDR3 protein. The sample yields 800,000 to 1,000,000 distinct CDR3 sequences, over 20% seen once. Here the sequenced sample was PBMCs from blood, taken 5 days after vaccination. These receptors were obtained from a man in his fifties who received an inactivated influenza vaccine. Both conserved end residues are part of each CDR3. D genes are given only for firm matches. Not every row has a clone size; where given, it reads once, few, many or a size class.

d_call	j_call	clone_size	cdr3_length	v_call	cdr3_aa	cdr3_nt
TRBD1	TRBJ2-1	few	15	TRBV6-1	CASTTRDRGFGEQFF	TGTGCCAGCACCACTCGGGACAGGGGTTTTGGTGAGCAGTTCTTC
TRBD2	TRBJ2-3	NA	16	TRBV20-1	CSARTGTSGRSDTQYF	TGCAGTGCTAGAACGGGGACTAGCGGGAGGTCAGATACGCAGTATTTT
NA	TRBJ2-3	few	13	TRBV20-1	CSAKIRDTDTQYF	TGCAGTGCTAAAATCAGGGACACAGATACGCAGTATTTT
TRBD1	TRBJ1-5	NA	15	TRBV6-2/TRBV6-3	CASSPIDRDNQPQHF	TGTGCCAGCAGTCCCATCGACAGGGACAATCAGCCCCAGCATTTT
NA	TRBJ1-1	NA	14	TRBV12-3/TRBV12-4	CASSLAYGNTEAFF	TGTGCCAGCAGTTTAGCGTACGGGAACACTGAAGCTTTCTTT
NA	TRBJ2-3	NA	18	TRBV9	CASSPRGIAAGKADTQYF	TGTGCCAGCAGCCCCCGCGGGATAGCGGCGGGAAAGGCAGATACGCAGTATTTT
NA	TRBJ1-2	many	9	TRBV20-1	CSASPGYTF	TGCAGTGCTAGTCCTGGCTACACCTTC
TRBD2	TRBJ2-3	few	15	TRBV7-9	CASSLALAGEDTQYF	TGTGCCAGCAGCTTGGCCCTAGCGGGCGAGGACACGCAGTATTTT
NA	TRBJ2-2	few	16	TRBV18	CASSPAGYPGTGELFF	TGTGCCAGCTCACCAGCAGGCTATCCGGGCACCGGGGAGCTGTTTTTT
TRBD1	TRBJ2-5	many	15	TRBV12-3/TRBV12-4	CASSLFGTGVETQYF	TGTGCCAGCAGTTTATTTGGGACAGGGGTAGAGACCCAGTACTTC
NA	TRBJ2-5	NA	12	TRBV11-2	CASSPGGYLKYF	TGTGCCAGCAGCCCCGGAGGCTACCTAAAGTACTTC
NA	TRBJ2-2	NA	15	TRBV7-2	CASSFGGERPGELFF	TGTGCCAGCAGCTTCGGGGGAGAGAGGCCCGGGGAGCTGTTTTTT
NA	TRBJ2-1	few	12	TRBV5-6	CASSFRPDEQFF	TGTGCCAGCAGCTTCCGACCGGATGAGCAGTTCTTC
NA	TRBJ2-2	NA	14	TRBV24-1	CATSDLRGIGELFF	TGTGCCACCAGTGATTTGAGGGGGATCGGGGAGCTGTTTTTT
NA	TRBJ2-5	NA	14	TRBV4-1	CASSQLSVRETQYF	TGCGCCAGCAGCCAGTTATCGGTCAGAGAGACCCAGTACTTC
NA	TRBJ2-5	NA	14	TRBV29-1	CSAGVRDYQETQYF	TGCAGCGCAGGCGTCCGGGACTACCAAGAGACCCAGTACTTC
NA	TRBJ2-3	NA	14	TRBV27	CASSPRPTTDTQYF	TGTGCCAGCAGTCCTAGGCCAACCACAGATACGCAGTATTTT
NA	TRBJ2-1	few	15	TRBV5-5	CASSLAQADLNEQFF	TGTGCCAGCAGCTTAGCGCAGGCAGACCTCAATGAGCAGTTCTTC
TRBD1	TRBJ1-1	many	13	TRBV5-1	CASSRDSNTEAFF	TGCGCCAGCAGCCGGGACAGCAACACTGAAGCTTTCTTT
NA	TRBJ2-5	many	13	TRBV29-1	CSHQGLGGETQYF	TGCAGTCACCAAGGACTAGGGGGGGAGACCCAGTACTTC
NA	TRBJ1-1	few	14	TRBV6-1	CASSVAGGLDEAFF	TGTGCCAGCAGTGTGGCCGGTGGTTTGGATGAAGCTTTCTTT
TRBD2	TRBJ2-2	NA	16	TRBV12-3/TRBV12-4	CASRPSGRAHTGELFF	TGTGCCAGCAGGCCGAGCGGGAGGGCCCACACCGGGGAGCTGTTTTTT
NA	TRBJ2-5	few	12	TRBV20-1	CSAIYQGETQYF	TGCAGTGCTATATACCAGGGGGAGACCCAGTACTTC
NA	TRBJ2-3	NA	13	TRBV20-1	CSAVRTSSDTQYF	TGCAGTGCTGTGAGAACTAGCTCCGATACGCAGTATTTT
TRBD1	TRBJ2-7	few	14	TRBV20-1	CSARATGGGNEQYF	TGCAGTGCTAGAGCGACAGGGGGTGGAAACGAGCAGTACTTC
NA	TRBJ1-1	NA	15	TRBV7-2	CASSVQISLGTEAFF	TGTGCCAGCAGCGTACAGATTTCCCTAGGTACTGAAGCTTTCTTT
NA	TRBJ1-2	few	13	TRBV5-1	CASRSDETWPSAF	TGCGCCAGCAGGTCTGATGAGACCTGGCCCTCCGCCTTC
TRBD2	TRBJ2-1	NA	17	TRBV9	CASSVDPGGASYNEQFF	TGTGCCAGCAGCGTAGATCCCGGGGGGGCCTCCTACAATGAGCAGTTCTTC
NA	TRBJ2-1	NA	14	TRBV9	CASSGAGITNEQFF	TGTGCCAGCAGCGGGGCGGGAATAACCAATGAGCAGTTCTTC
NA	TRBJ1-4	many	14	TRBV2	CASRKQATNEKLFF	TGTGCCAGCAGGAAACAAGCAACTAATGAAAAACTGTTTTTT
TRBD2	TRBJ2-2	few	16	TRBV4-2	CASSQGVGRAIGELFF	TGTGCCAGCAGCCAAGGGGTCGGGAGGGCCATCGGGGAGCTGTTTTTT
NA	TRBJ1-3	few	15	TRBV5-1	CASSQGEITGNTIYF	TGCGCCAGCAGCCAGGGTGAGATAACTGGAAACACCATATATTTT
TRBD1	TRBJ2-1	NA	17	TRBV5-1	CASKVPGGQGVFNEQFF	TGCGCCAGCAAAGTCCCGGGGGGACAGGGGGTATTCAATGAGCAGTTCTTC
TRBD2	TRBJ2-7	NA	15	TRBV29-1	CSVLNRGSGSSPQYF	TGCAGCGTCCTTAATCGGGGTAGCGGGAGCTCCCCGCAGTACTTC
NA	TRBJ2-2	NA	15	TRBV7-2	CASQSGSRNTGELFF	TGTGCCAGCCAAAGCGGTAGCCGGAACACCGGGGAGCTGTTTTTT
TRBD1	TRBJ2-3	few	16	TRBV5-1	CASSLGRGQGLDTQYF	TGCGCCAGCAGCTTGGGAAGAGGACAGGGTCTAGATACGCAGTATTTT
NA	TRBJ2-3	few	12	TRBV20-1	CSARGEANTQYF	TGCAGTGCTAGGGGGGAGGCTAATACGCAGTATTTT
TRBD2	TRBJ2-1	few	18	TRBV20-1	CSAQGWTSGKVLNNEQFF	TGCAGTGCCCAAGGATGGACTAGCGGGAAGGTCTTGAACAATGAGCAGTTCTTC
TRBD1	TRBJ1-3	few	15	TRBV20-1	CSARATGLRGNTIYF	TGCAGTGCTAGAGCGACAGGGCTCCGTGGAAACACCATATATTTT
NA	TRBJ2-1	many	13	TRBV5-1	CASSLAGSYEQFF	TGCGCCAGCAGCTTGGCCGGCAGTTATGAGCAGTTCTTC
TRBD2	TRBJ2-5	once	16	TRBV4-3	CASSQGTRGLQETQYF	TGCGCCAGCAGCCAGGGGACTAGAGGCCTCCAAGAGACCCAGTACTTC